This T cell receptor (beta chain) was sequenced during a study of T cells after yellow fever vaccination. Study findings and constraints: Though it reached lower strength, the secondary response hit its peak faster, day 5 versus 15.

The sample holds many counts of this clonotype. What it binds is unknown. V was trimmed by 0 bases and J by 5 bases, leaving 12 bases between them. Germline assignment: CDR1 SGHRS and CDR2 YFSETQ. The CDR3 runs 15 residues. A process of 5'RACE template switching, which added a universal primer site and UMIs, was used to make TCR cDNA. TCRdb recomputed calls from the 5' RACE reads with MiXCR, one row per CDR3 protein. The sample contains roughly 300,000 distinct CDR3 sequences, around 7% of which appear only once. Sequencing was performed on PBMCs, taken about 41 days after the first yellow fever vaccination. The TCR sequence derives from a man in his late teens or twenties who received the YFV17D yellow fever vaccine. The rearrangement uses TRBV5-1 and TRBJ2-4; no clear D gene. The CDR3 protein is CASSLEGSLENIQYF. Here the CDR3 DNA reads TGCGCCAGCAGCTTGGAAGGCAGTTTGGAAAACATTCAGTACTTC.